This T cell receptor (beta chain) originates from a study of blood T cells in healthy people across ages. A sample-barcoded 5' primer and a J-beta primer mix were used in a second PCR of roughly 7 to 11 cycles. TCRdb processed the 5' RACE reads anew with MiXCR; each CDR3 protein has one entry. The sample includes over 600,000 distinct CDR3 sequences, around two fifths of them seen just once. Germline V CDR1 and CDR2: DFQATT, SNEGSKA (reference sequence). There are 14 residues in the CDR3. V shed 3 bases and J 5 bases; nucleotides not matched to a gene: 8. Sequenced material: blood. The sequence came from an elderly man in good health. The rearrangement links TRBV20-1 to TRBJ2-3; 7 nucleotides agree with TRBD1. The CDR3 region is CSASLTGDRDTQYF. The CDR3 DNA reads TGCAGTGCTAGTCTAACAGGGGATCGAGATACGCAGTATTTT.